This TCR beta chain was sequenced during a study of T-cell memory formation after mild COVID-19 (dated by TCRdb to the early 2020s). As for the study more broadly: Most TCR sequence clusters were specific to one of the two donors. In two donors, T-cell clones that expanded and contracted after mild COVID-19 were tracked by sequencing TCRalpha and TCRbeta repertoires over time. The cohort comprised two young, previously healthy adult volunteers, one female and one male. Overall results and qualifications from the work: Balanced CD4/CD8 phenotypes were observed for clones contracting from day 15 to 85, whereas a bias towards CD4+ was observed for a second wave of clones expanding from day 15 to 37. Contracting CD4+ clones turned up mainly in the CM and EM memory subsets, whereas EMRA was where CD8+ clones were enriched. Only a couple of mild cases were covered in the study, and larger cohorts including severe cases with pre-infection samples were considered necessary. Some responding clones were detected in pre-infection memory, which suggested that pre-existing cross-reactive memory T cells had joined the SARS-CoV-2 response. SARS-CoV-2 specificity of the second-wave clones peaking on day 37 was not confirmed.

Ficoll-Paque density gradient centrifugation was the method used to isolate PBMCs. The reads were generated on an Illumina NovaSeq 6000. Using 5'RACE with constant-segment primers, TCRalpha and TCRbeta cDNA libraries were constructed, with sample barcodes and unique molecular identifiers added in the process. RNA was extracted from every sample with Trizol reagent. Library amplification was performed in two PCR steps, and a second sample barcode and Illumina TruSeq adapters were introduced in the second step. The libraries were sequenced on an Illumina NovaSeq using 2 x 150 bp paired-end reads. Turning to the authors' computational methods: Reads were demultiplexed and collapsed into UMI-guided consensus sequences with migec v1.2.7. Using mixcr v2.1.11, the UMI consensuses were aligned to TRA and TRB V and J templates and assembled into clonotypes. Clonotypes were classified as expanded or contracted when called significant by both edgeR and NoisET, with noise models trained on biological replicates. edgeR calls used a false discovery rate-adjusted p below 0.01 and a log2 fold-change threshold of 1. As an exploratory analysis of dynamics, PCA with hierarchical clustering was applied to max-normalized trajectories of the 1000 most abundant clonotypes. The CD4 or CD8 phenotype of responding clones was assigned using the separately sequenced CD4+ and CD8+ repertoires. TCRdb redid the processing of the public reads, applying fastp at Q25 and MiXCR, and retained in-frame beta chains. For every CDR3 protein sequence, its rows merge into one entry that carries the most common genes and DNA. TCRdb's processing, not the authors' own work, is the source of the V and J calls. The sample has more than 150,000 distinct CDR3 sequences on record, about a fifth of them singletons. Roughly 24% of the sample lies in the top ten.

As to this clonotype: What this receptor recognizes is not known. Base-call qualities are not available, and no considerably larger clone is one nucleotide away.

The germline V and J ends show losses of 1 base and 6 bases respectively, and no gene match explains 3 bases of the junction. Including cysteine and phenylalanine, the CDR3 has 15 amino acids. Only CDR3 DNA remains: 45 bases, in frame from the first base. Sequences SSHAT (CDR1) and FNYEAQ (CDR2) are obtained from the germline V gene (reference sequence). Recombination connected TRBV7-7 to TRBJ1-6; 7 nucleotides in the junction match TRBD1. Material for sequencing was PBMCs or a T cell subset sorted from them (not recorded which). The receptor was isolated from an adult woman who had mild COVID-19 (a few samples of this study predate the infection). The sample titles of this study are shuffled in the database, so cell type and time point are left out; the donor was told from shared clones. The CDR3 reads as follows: CASSLDGTVNSPLHF. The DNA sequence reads TGTGCCAGCAGCTTAGATGGGACAGTTAATTCACCCCTCCACTTT.